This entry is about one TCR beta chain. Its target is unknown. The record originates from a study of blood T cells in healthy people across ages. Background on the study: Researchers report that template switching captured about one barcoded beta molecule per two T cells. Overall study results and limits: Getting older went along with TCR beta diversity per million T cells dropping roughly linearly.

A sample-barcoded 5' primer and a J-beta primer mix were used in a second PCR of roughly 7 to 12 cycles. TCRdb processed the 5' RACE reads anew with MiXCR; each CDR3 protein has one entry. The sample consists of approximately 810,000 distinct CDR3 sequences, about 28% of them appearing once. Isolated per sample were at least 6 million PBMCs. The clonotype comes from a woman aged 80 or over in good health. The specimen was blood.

The DNA for the CDR3 is TGCAGTGCTAGTACAGGGTTCAATCAGCCCCAGCATTTT. Amino acids: CSASTGFNQPQHF. V is TRBV20-1 and J is TRBJ1-5; D possibly corresponds to TRBD1 (6 bases). V dropped 3 bases and J dropped 3 bases, with 9 bases sitting between them. Germline V gene data show CDR1 as DFQATT and CDR2 as SNEGSKA (reference sequence). The CDR3 spans 13 residues.